This T cell receptor (beta chain) came from a study of cytomegalovirus exposure and HLA in healthy donors. At the level of the study: The platform used for the approximately 130 validation repertoires matched that of the roughly 700 first-cohort repertoires, a later analysis reported. Study results and limitations: Clusters of TCRs from the first cohort tended to co-occur in the 120 or so validation repertoires (as a later analysis found). Among TCR beta chains, those listed as cytomegalovirus-associated numbered roughly 150.

The data were produced by immunoSEQ multiplex PCR, yet TCRdb's version contains in-frame clones alone and is incomplete. The sample holds roughly 200,000 clones, about 81% seen once. About this clone itself: What it binds is not known.

The V and J ends lost 2 bases and 3 bases respectively, with 5 bases between them. The germline gives CDR1 SGHDT, CDR2 YYEEEE. The CDR3 totals 12 residues. An approximately 120-subject validation cohort, separate from the approximately 610-subject first cohort, supplied the donors. The receptor comes from a woman between 25 and 40 years old in good health and CMV-seronegative. What was sequenced was PBMCs. The rearrangement uses TRBV5-6 and TRBJ1-1; D unresolved. The CDR3: CASSFLYTEAFF. The CDR3 nucleotides read TGTGCCAGCAGCTTTTTATACACTGAAGCTTTCTTT. Supplemented by reference TRBV5-6 and TRBJ1-1, the full variable domain reads DAGVTQSPTHLIKTRGQQVTLRCSPKSGHDTVSWYQQALGQGPQFIFQYYEEEERQRGNFPDRFSGHQFPNYSSELNVNALLLGDSALYLCASSFLYTEAFFGQGTRLTVV.